Listed here are 24 T cell receptor beta chains from one sample, sequenced in a study of blood T cell repertoires in COVID-19 (dated by TCRdb to 2020 to 2022). Library preparation employed the immunoSEQ multiplex PCR assay. In its TCRdb copy, this immuneACCESS table keeps in-frame sequences only and misses some clones. Where compared with another copy, unresolved V genes explain less than half of these, and the others have no known cause. The sample table shows tens of thousands of clones, and 84% are seen once. The ten largest clones take up roughly 1.5% of the sample. Sequenced input: peripheral blood. The receptors originated from a man in his forties or fifties with acute or convalescent COVID-19.

This chain uses TRBV10-2 with TRBJ1-5; 7 positions agree with TRBD1. Germline trimming cut 5 bases from V and 5 bases from J; bases unmatched to any gene: 9. CDR3 length equals 15 residues. Germline V CDR1 and CDR2: WSHSY, SAAADI. The CDR3 DNA sequence: TGCGCCAGCAGTACCGGGACAGAGGGCTATCAGCCCCAGCATTTT. Its protein product is CASSTGTEGYQPQHF.

This rearrangement joins TRBV7-6 to TRBJ2-2, with D possibly matching TRBD1 (5 bases). V lost 5 bases and J 7 bases, leaving 14 bases between the germline ends. This CDR3 is 14 amino acids long. Germline V lookup: CDR1 SGHVS, CDR2 FNYEAQ. For the CDR3, the DNA is TGTGCCAGCAGCCCCGGCAGGGCTGACGGGGAGCTGTTTTTT. This encodes CASSPGRADGELFF.

The chain employs TRBV5-1 and TRBJ2-1; TRBD1 matches 10 bases. This CDR3 has 14 residues. V lost 4 bases and J lost 8; bases outside the gene matches: 6. Germline CDR1 SGHRS, CDR2 YFSETQ. Written as DNA, the CDR3 is TGCGCCAGCAGCAGTGGGACAGGGGCGCATGAGCAGTTCTTC. Its translation: CASSSGTGAHEQFF.

This chain uses TRBV3-1 (or the pseudogene TRBV3-2) with TRBJ2-2, with TRBD2 identical over 8 bases. The CDR3 runs to 16 residues. Germline lookup yields CDR1 LGHDT and CDR2 YNNKEL (reference sequence). Trimming removed 1 base from V and 6 bases from J; junction bases left unmatched: 7. CDR3 protein: CASSQGRLALSGELFF. DNA for the CDR3: TGTGCCAGCAGCCAAGGTAGACTAGCGCTTTCCGGGGAGCTGTTTTTT.

The chain couples TRBV4-3 to TRBJ1-1, with a weak D call TRBD1 (6 bases). V dropped 2 bases and J dropped 3 bases, with 13 bases sitting between them. The CDR3 is 15 residues long. Germline CDR1 reads LGHNA; CDR2 reads YSLEER. The CDR3 spells CASSQSDSGYTEAFF. The DNA for the CDR3 is TGCGCCAGCAGCCAATCGGACAGTGGGTACACTGAAGCTTTCTTT.

This clone occurred once. This chain links TRBV14 with TRBJ2-1, with 10 bases fitting TRBD2. CDR1 is SGHDN and CDR2 is FVKESK in the germline V gene. V shed 2 bases, J shed 15 bases, and the junction held 4 bases outside the gene matches. This CDR3 comprises 12 residues. For the CDR3, the DNA is TGTGCCAGCAGCCAAATAGCGGGAGGTTTGTTCTTC. As protein: CASSQIAGGLFF. Using reference TRBV14 and TRBJ2-1 for the parts outside the CDR3, the full variable domain is EAGVTQFPSHSVIEKGQTVTLRCDPISGHDNLYWYRRVMGKEIKFLLHFVKESKQDESGMPNNRFLAERTGGTYSTLKVQPAELEDSGVYFCASSQIAGGLFFGPGTRLTVL.

The chain recombines TRBV6-2 or TRBV6-3 with TRBJ2-5; TRBD1 aligns across 7 bases. This CDR3 has 15 amino acids. Looked up from germline, CDR1 is MNHEY and CDR2 is SVGEGT. Germline trimming cut 3 bases from V and 2 bases from J; bases unmatched to any gene: 6. The CDR3 coding sequence is TGTGCCAGCAGTTATCGGGCCAGGGGGCAAGAGACCCAGTACTTC. Amino acid sequence: CASSYRARGQETQYF.

The rearrangement links TRBV5-1 to TRBJ2-2; a weak D match, TRBD2 (5 bases). Trimming shortened V by 6 bases and J by 4 bases, and 13 bases separated the two germline ends. Germline V gene data show CDR1 as SGHRS and CDR2 as YFSETQ. CDR3 length equals 14 residues. The CDR3 nucleotides are TGCGCCAGCATAGAGTTTGCGGGCACCGGGGAGCTGTTTTTT. Its protein product is CASIEFAGTGELFF.

This chain joins TRBV7-2 and TRBJ2-1, with D possibly matching TRBD1 (6 bases). V was trimmed by 1 base and J by 1 base, leaving 11 bases between them. Per germline, CDR1 SGHTA and CDR2 FQGNSA. The CDR3 runs to 16 residues. The CDR3: CASSLEGGTSYNEQFF. In nucleotides, the CDR3 is TGTGCCAGCAGCTTAGAAGGTGGGACATCCTACAATGAGCAGTTCTTC.

The rearrangement uses TRBV28 and TRBJ2-6, with 7 bases that match TRBD2. V was clipped by 4 bases and J by 2 bases; unmatched bases: 14. Per the germline V gene, CDR1 is MDHEN and CDR2 is SYDVKM. The CDR3 spans 19 residues. CDR3 residues: CASSSGTTMESPGANVLTF. CDR3 bases: TGTGCCAGCAGTTCTGGGACTACCATGGAAAGCCCTGGGGCCAACGTCCTGACTTTC.

The V gene is TRBV24-1, the J gene TRBJ2-5, with 8 nucleotides matching TRBD1. The CDR3 is made up of 16 amino acids. With V trimmed by 2 bases and J by 4 bases, 8 bases remained unmatched. The germline V gene encodes CDR1 KGHDR and CDR2 SFDVKD. The CDR3 is CATSDSVQGVVETQYF. CDR3 DNA: TGTGCCACCAGTGATTCTGTACAGGGGGTCGTAGAGACCCAGTACTTC.

The chain has TRBV6-1 and TRBJ2-5, with no clear D. Trimming shortened V by 3 bases and J by 7 bases, and 6 bases separated the two germline ends. CDR1 and CDR2 from the germline V gene are MNHNS and SASEGT. The CDR3 has 11 residues. CDR3 loop: CASSDPGTQYF. The CDR3 region has the DNA TGTGCCAGCAGTGATCCGGGGACCCAGTACTTC.

The J gene is TRBJ2-1, the V gene TRBV7-2; unclear D gene. From germline, CDR1 is SGHTA and CDR2 FQGNSA. The CDR3 consists of 15 residues. Trimming took 1 base from V and 0 from J, leaving 7 bases between them. CDR3 in DNA: TGTGCCAGCAGCTTAGGCTGGCTCTCCTACAATGAGCAGTTCTTC. Amino acids: CASSLGWLSYNEQFF.

The chain joins TRBV5-6 to TRBJ1-4; TRBD1 matches 10 bases. Germline CDR1 is SGHDT and CDR2 is YYEEEE. The CDR3 sequence is 15 residues long. With 1 base clipped from V and 6 bases from J, the junction kept 3 bases outside the gene matches. Here the CDR3 reads CASSLKGQGYEKLFF. CDR3 bases: TGTGCCAGCAGCTTGAAGGGACAGGGGTATGAAAAACTGTTTTTT.

The V gene is TRBV4-1, the J gene TRBJ1-4; TRBD1 matches at 7 bases. Looked up from germline, CDR1 is MGHRA and CDR2 is YSYEKL. The CDR3 extends over 17 amino acids. V shed 3 bases, J shed 5 bases, and the junction held 12 bases outside the gene matches. CDR3 sequence (DNA): TGCGCCAGCAGCCACCCCACCCCGGGACAGACAAATGAAAAACTGTTTTTT. Translating it yields CASSHPTPGQTNEKLFF.

The chain uses TRBV18 and TRBJ1-1; 7 bases align to TRBD1. This CDR3 region has 14 residues. With V trimmed by 0 bases and J by 4 bases, 2 bases remained unmatched. Germline assignment: CDR1 KGHSH and CDR2 LQKENI. The CDR3 protein is CASSPPSGGTEAFF. The CDR3 nucleotides are TGTGCCAGCTCACCACCGTCAGGGGGCACTGAAGCTTTCTTT.

The chain couples TRBV7-2 to TRBJ2-7; D gene uncertain. The V end was cut by 5 bases, the J end by 2 bases, with 7 bases between. The CDR3 totals 12 residues. From germline, CDR1 is SGHTA and CDR2 FQGNSA. CDR3 sequence (DNA): TGTGCCAGCAGCCCCGGAGCCTACGAGCAGTACTTC. Amino acids: CASSPGAYEQYF. Full variable domain (rest looked up from reference TRBV7-2 and TRBJ2-7): GAGVSQSPSNKVTEKGKDVELRCDPISGHTALYWYRQSLGQGLEFLIYFQGNSAPDKSGLPSDRFSAERTGGSVSTLTIQRTQQEDSAVYLCASSPGAYEQYFGPGTRLTVT.

This clone was seen more than once but under ten times. This rearrangement joins TRBV7-2 to TRBJ1-1; tentatively, D is TRBD1 (6 bases). The CDR3 has 15 amino acids. The germline V gene encodes CDR1 SGHTA and CDR2 FQGNSA. Trimming took 2 bases from V and 1 from J, leaving 11 bases between them. The CDR3 coding sequence is TGTGCCAGCAGCTTACGGCCAGGGGAGAACACTGAAGCTTTCTTT. It specifies CASSLRPGENTEAFF.

The chain combines TRBV29-1 with TRBJ2-7, with D perhaps TRBD1 (6 bases). V was cut by 5 bases and J by 5 bases, with 16 bases left in between. Germline values: CDR1 SQVTM, CDR2 ANQGSEA. The CDR3 has 13 amino acids. CDR3 nucleotide sequence: TGCAGCGTTTTCCGGGACACTCCCAACGAGCAGTACTTC. This codes for CSVFRDTPNEQYF.

The J gene is TRBJ2-7, the V gene TRBV10-2; 12 bases match TRBD2. CDR1 is WSHSY and CDR2 is SAAADI in the germline V gene. This CDR3 contains 16 residues. Trimming cost V 4 bases and J 4 bases; bases outside gene matches: 8. DNA of the CDR3: TGCGCCAGCAGTGGTCTAGCGGGAGGGGGAGGATACGAGCAGTACTTC. Translating it yields CASSGLAGGGGYEQYF.

The chain carries TRBV7-8 and TRBJ1-5; 7 positions agree with TRBD1. Per germline, CDR1 SGHVS and CDR2 FQNEAQ. Trimming at V came to 5 bases and at J to 5 bases, leaving 9 bases not matched to a gene. The CDR3 is 15 residues long. CDR3 residues: CASSLQGTVYQPQHF. CDR3 in DNA: TGTGCCAGCAGCCTACAGGGGACAGTCTATCAGCCCCAGCATTTT.

The J gene is TRBJ1-2, the V gene TRBV10-3; D gene ambiguous. CDR3 length: 14 residues. Trimming removed 3 bases from V and 5 bases from J, with 13 bases in between. Germline CDR1 ENHRY, CDR2 SYGVKD. Here the CDR3 DNA reads TGTGCCATCAGTGATACGGCGTCACTATATGGCTACACCTTC. It is translated as CAISDTASLYGYTF.

This clone was counted between two and nine times. The gene calls are TRBV12-5 and TRBJ2-1; D possibly corresponds to TRBD1 (5 bases). Per germline, CDR1 LGHNT and CDR2 FRNRAP. V lost 2 bases and J lost 0, with 8 bases in between. The length of the CDR3 is 15 residues. The CDR3 is CASGLSQGSYNEQFF. The CDR3 coding sequence is TGTGCTAGTGGTTTGAGTCAGGGCTCCTACAATGAGCAGTTCTTC. Full variable domain (rest looked up from reference TRBV12-5 and TRBJ2-1): DARVTQTPRHKVTEMGQEVTMRCQPILGHNTVFWYRQTMMQGLELLAYFRNRAPLDDSGMPKDRFSAEMPDATLATLKIQPSEPRDSAVYFCASGLSQGSYNEQFFGPGTRLTVL.

This clone has just one count. The chain couples TRBV6-6 to TRBJ2-7; weak D call: TRBD2 (6 bases). Trimming pared 2 bases from V and 3 bases from J, leaving 8 bases between. The CDR3 sequence is 13 residues long. From germline, CDR1 is MNHNY and CDR2 SVGAGI (reference sequence). CDR3 region: CASSYQGGYEQYF. The CDR3 DNA reads as TGTGCCAGCAGTTACCAGGGAGGCTACGAGCAGTACTTC.